Listed below are T cell receptor beta chains from one sample, sequenced in a study of blood T cells in healthy people across ages. A single record per CDR3 protein comes from TCRdb applying MiXCR to the 5' RACE reads. The sample includes around 780,000 distinct CDR3 sequences, roughly 25% of them seen just once. This sample also belongs to another study, concerning T cells of mothers and their children.

The material sequenced was blood. The source is a boy between 10 and 17 years old in good health. Each CDR3 is given with its conserved first and last residue. The D gene is left open where the match is weak. Size is stated for part of the rows, as once, few or many counts, or as a class when the clone is expanded.

v_gene	abundance	d_gene	j_gene	CDR3aa	CDR3nt
TRBV6-1	NA	NA	TRBJ2-5	CASRITRGPRETQYF	TGTGCCAGCAGGATAACTAGGGGACCTCGCGAGACCCAGTACTTC
TRBV4-1	NA	NA	TRBJ1-1	CASSQGPAPNTEAFF	TGCGCCAGCAGTCAAGGGCCAGCGCCGAACACTGAAGCTTTCTTT
TRBV24-1	few	NA	TRBJ2-7	CATSAADSSYEQYF	TGTGCCACCAGTGCTGCGGACAGTTCTTACGAGCAGTACTTC
TRBV20-1	few	NA	TRBJ2-1	CSARSRDASYYNEQFF	TGCAGTGCTAGATCCCGGGACGCTAGCTACTACAATGAGCAGTTCTTC
TRBV10-3	NA	NA	TRBJ2-5	CAISDTGRNQETQYF	TGTGCCATCAGTGATACAGGGCGTAACCAAGAGACCCAGTACTTC
TRBV9	few	TRBD1	TRBJ2-2	CASSVRTGANTGELFF	TGTGCCAGCAGCGTAAGGACAGGGGCGAACACCGGGGAGCTGTTTTTT
TRBV7-2	NA	NA	TRBJ1-5	CASSWTGRTSNQPQHF	TGTGCCAGCAGCTGGACGGGGAGGACTAGCAATCAGCCCCAGCATTTT
TRBV5-5	NA	NA	TRBJ2-5	CASSIRDETQYF	TGTGCCAGCAGCATCAGGGACGAGACCCAGTACTTC
TRBV12-5	few	TRBD1	TRBJ2-6	CASGNRGPLSGANVLTF	TGTGCTAGTGGGAACAGGGGGCCTCTCTCTGGGGCCAACGTCCTGACTTTC
TRBV2	NA	NA	TRBJ2-1	CASSGGRIYNEQFF	TGTGCCAGCAGTGGAGGACGGATATACAATGAGCAGTTCTTC
TRBV6-1	NA	TRBD2	TRBJ2-5	CASSEDLAGGETQYF	TGTGCCAGCAGTGAAGACCTAGCGGGGGGAGAGACCCAGTACTTC
TRBV7-2	many	NA	TRBJ1-1	CASSPHMNTEAFF	TGTGCCAGCAGCCCTCATATGAACACTGAAGCTTTCTTT
TRBV10-3	NA	NA	TRBJ2-4	CAIRDDKADIQYF	TGTGCCATCAGGGACGATAAGGCGGACATTCAGTACTTC
TRBV12-3/TRBV12-4	NA	TRBD1	TRBJ1-2	CASSSGQGIFGYTF	TGTGCCAGCAGTTCGGGACAGGGGATCTTTGGCTACACCTTC
TRBV28	once	TRBD2	TRBJ2-1	CASSSQTSGVDNEQFF	TGTGCCAGCAGTTCCCAGACTAGCGGGGTCGACAATGAGCAGTTCTTC
TRBV20-1	NA	NA	TRBJ2-3	CSARDPRTFTDTQYF	TGCAGTGCTAGAGACCCCAGGACTTTCACAGATACGCAGTATTTT
TRBV4-2	NA	NA	TRBJ2-1	CASSQEAGNSYNEQFF	TGTGCCAGCAGCCAGGAGGCTGGAAACTCCTACAATGAGCAGTTCTTC
TRBV5-1	NA	NA	TRBJ2-1	CASSTGLRGQFF	TGCGCCAGCAGCACGGGACTGAGGGGGCAGTTCTTC
TRBV4-1	NA	NA	TRBJ1-2	CASSQDPAFRGYTF	TGCGCCAGCAGCCAAGATCCCGCCTTTCGTGGCTACACCTTC
TRBV12-3/TRBV12-4	few	NA	TRBJ1-4	CASSEVRATNEKLFF	TGTGCCAGCAGTGAGGTCCGAGCAACTAATGAAAAACTGTTTTTT
TRBV19	NA	NA	TRBJ2-7	CATGAGQIYEQYF	TGTGCCACAGGCGCGGGACAGATCTACGAGCAGTACTTC
TRBV10-3	NA	TRBD1	TRBJ2-5	CAISAVRQGQGETQYF	TGTGCCATCAGTGCGGTGCGGCAGGGACAGGGAGAGACCCAGTACTTC
TRBV7-9	NA	NA	TRBJ2-2	CASSLDSQGSAGELFF	TGTGCCAGCAGCTTAGATAGTCAGGGAAGCGCCGGGGAGCTGTTTTTT
TRBV20-1	NA	TRBD1	TRBJ2-7	CSASRTGGYEQYF	TGCAGTGCTAGTCGAACAGGGGGCTACGAGCAGTACTTC
TRBV12-3/TRBV12-4	few	TRBD2	TRBJ2-4	CASSLSGGAAKNIQYF	TGTGCCAGCAGCCTTAGCGGGGGGGCCGCCAAAAACATTCAGTACTTC
TRBV6-6	NA	TRBD2	TRBJ2-3	CASSSFTSGGADTQYF	TGTGCCAGCAGTTCCTTTACTAGCGGGGGTGCAGATACGCAGTATTTT
TRBV7-2	few	TRBD1	TRBJ2-5	CASSFTGVFAETQYF	TGTGCCAGCAGTTTCACAGGGGTGTTCGCAGAGACCCAGTACTTC
TRBV7-7	many	TRBD2	TRBJ2-5	CAVHSGGPQETQYF	TGTGCTGTACATAGCGGGGGCCCTCAAGAGACCCAGTACTTC
TRBV12-3/TRBV12-4	NA	TRBD1	TRBJ2-1	CASGTGSTYNEQFF	TGTGCCAGCGGGACAGGGTCCACCTACAATGAGCAGTTCTTC
TRBV24-1	NA	NA	TRBJ1-2	CATSDGGADGYTF	TGTGCCACCAGTGATGGGGGGGCCGACGGCTACACCTTC
TRBV30	few	NA	TRBJ1-2	CAWSVTISHGYTF	TGTGCCTGGAGTGTGACCATATCGCATGGCTACACCTTC
TRBV27	few	NA	TRBJ2-7	CASSPEGGASPYEQYF	TGTGCCAGCAGTCCCGAAGGGGGGGCTTCCCCCTACGAGCAGTACTTC
TRBV5-1	NA	NA	TRBJ2-7	CASSLAVFSHPYSYEQYF	TGCGCCAGCAGCTTGGCCGTGTTTTCTCATCCTTACTCCTACGAGCAGTACTTC
TRBV19	NA	NA	TRBJ2-5	CASSMGETPSQVQYF	TGTGCCAGTAGTATGGGAGAGACTCCCAGTCAGGTCCAGTACTTC
TRBV12-3/TRBV12-4	NA	NA	TRBJ1-1	CASRARTDITEAFF	TGTGCCAGCAGGGCCCGGACAGATATCACTGAAGCTTTCTTT
TRBV5-1	NA	NA	TRBJ2-2	CASSLDGGRITGELFF	TGCGCCAGCAGCTTGGACGGGGGCCGGATCACCGGGGAGCTGTTTTTT
TRBV10-3	few	TRBD2	TRBJ2-3	CAISGTSGGSDTQYF	TGTGCCATCAGTGGAACTAGCGGGGGTTCAGATACGCAGTATTTT
TRBV30	few	NA	TRBJ1-4	CAWSVWGGRSSNEKLFF	TGTGCCTGGAGTGTTTGGGGAGGGCGAAGTTCTAATGAAAAACTGTTTTTT
TRBV2	few	TRBD2	TRBJ2-3	CASMASGSLTDTQYF	TGTGCCAGCATGGCTAGCGGGTCACTAACAGATACGCAGTATTTT
TRBV10-2	few	NA	TRBJ2-2	CASSEGGQSSANTGELFF	TGCGCCAGCAGTGAAGGGGGGCAGAGTAGCGCGAACACCGGGGAGCTGTTTTTT
TRBV10-1	once	NA	TRBJ2-5	CASSESGTTQYF	TGCGCCAGCAGTGAGTCGGGAACGACCCAGTACTTC
TRBV4-1	NA	NA	TRBJ2-7	CASSQEIGVYEQYF	TGCGCCAGCAGCCAGGAAATCGGGGTCTACGAGCAGTACTTC
TRBV20-1	NA	TRBD2	TRBJ2-7	CSAPLAGGSYEQYF	TGCAGTGCTCCACTAGCGGGGGGGAGCTACGAGCAGTACTTC
TRBV12-3/TRBV12-4	few	TRBD2	TRBJ2-7	CASRKAGGPYEQYF	TGTGCCAGCAGGAAAGCGGGGGGACCCTACGAGCAGTACTTC
TRBV2	few	NA	TRBJ2-1	CAGGVSSYNEQFF	TGTGCCGGTGGGGTTAGCTCCTACAATGAGCAGTTCTTC
TRBV10-3	NA	NA	TRBJ2-7	CAISQAGQASYEQYF	TGTGCCATCAGCCAAGCGGGACAGGCATCCTACGAGCAGTACTTC
TRBV29-1	NA	NA	TRBJ1-1	CSVEGMDSPNTEAFF	TGCAGCGTTGAGGGTATGGACAGCCCGAACACTGAAGCTTTCTTT
TRBV10-2	few	NA	TRBJ2-7	CASSEFYEQYF	TGCGCCAGCAGTGAGTTCTACGAGCAGTACTTC
TRBV28	NA	NA	TRBJ2-7	CASYLVDEQYF	TGTGCCAGTTACCTAGTGGACGAGCAGTACTTC
TRBV5-1	NA	NA	TRBJ2-5	CASSLQEKETQYF	TGCGCCAGCAGCTTACAGGAAAAAGAGACCCAGTACTTC
TRBV24-1	NA	NA	TRBJ1-1	CATSDGQFNTEAFF	TGTGCCACCAGTGATGGACAGTTTAACACTGAAGCTTTCTTT
TRBV12-3/TRBV12-4	NA	NA	TRBJ2-1	CASSLGQAGFHNEQFF	TGTGCCAGCAGTTTAGGACAGGCAGGGTTTCACAATGAGCAGTTCTTC
TRBV6-5	NA	NA	TRBJ2-3	CASSYSRGGAATQYF	TGTGCCAGCAGTTACTCGAGAGGGGGGGCGGCTACGCAGTATTTT